Below, 32 T cell receptor beta chains from the same sample are listed, as sequenced in a study of cytomegalovirus exposure and HLA in healthy donors. TCRdb's table, derived via immunoSEQ multiplex PCR, lists solely in-frame clones and lacks some. The table shows roughly 300,000 clones, with 70% to 90% occurring only once. The material sequenced was PBMCs. The receptor set was obtained from a woman younger than 30 in good health and CMV-seronegative.

The chain is built from TRBV29-1 and TRBJ2-1; D possibly corresponds to TRBD2 (6 bases). CDR3 length: 12 amino acids. V shed 6 bases and J shed 7 bases, with 13 bases lying between them. The germline V gene has CDR1 SQVTM and CDR2 ANQGSEA. CDR3 sequence reads: CSVGNGGNEQFF. CDR3 sequence (DNA): TGCAGCGTGGGAAACGGGGGTAATGAGCAGTTCTTC.

V is TRBV4-3 and J is TRBJ2-7, with 7 bases fitting TRBD2. This CDR3 spans 17 amino acids. Germline CDR1 and CDR2: LGHNA and YSLEER. V dropped 0 bases and J dropped 2; count of bases not matched to a gene: 10. Written as DNA, the CDR3 is TGCGCCAGCAGCCAAGATCAGTTGAAGCGGGGCCCCTACGAGCAGTACTTC. Residues: CASSQDQLKRGPYEQYF.

This chain links TRBV4-2 with TRBJ2-2, with a weak D call TRBD2 (6 bases). V was trimmed by 5 bases and J by 3 bases, leaving 13 bases between them. The CDR3 consists of 15 residues. The germline V gene encodes CDR1 LGHNA and CDR2 YNFKEQ. The CDR3 DNA reads as TGTGCCAGCAGCTTGAGGCCGGGAGACACCGGGGAGCTGTTTTTT. Residues: CASSLRPGDTGELFF.

CDR3 in amino acids: CASSPYLGQNEQFF. CDR3 nucleotides: TGCGCCAGCAGCCCATATCTAGGACAGAATGAGCAGTTCTTC. The chain employs TRBV4-3 and TRBJ2-1; D possibly corresponds to TRBD1 (6 bases). The CDR3 sequence is 14 residues long. CDR1 is LGHNA and CDR2 is YSLEER in the germline V gene. V was trimmed by 4 bases and J by 7 bases, leaving 14 bases between them.

The rearrangement joins TRBV5-1 to TRBJ2-5; 12 positions match TRBD2. Looked up from germline, CDR1 is SGHRS and CDR2 is YFSETQ. Unmatched junction bases numbered 14, after V lost 3 bases and J lost 2 bases. CDR3 length equals 19 residues. Here the CDR3 reads CASSSRTSGIFSIQETQYF. The CDR3 DNA sequence: TGCGCCAGCAGCTCGCGGACTAGCGGGATTTTCTCTATTCAAGAGACCCAGTACTTC.

The chain is built from TRBV27 and TRBJ2-5, with TRBD2 matching over 9 bases. J gave up 5 bases and V 8 bases, and 18 bases lay outside the gene matches. The CDR3 covers 17 residues. Germline CDR1 and CDR2: MNHEY and SMNVEV (reference sequence). This CDR3 is CASSPGGGREGRETQYF. DNA for the CDR3: TGTGCCAGCTCCCCTGGAGGGGGGCGGGAGGGCAGGGAGACCCAGTACTTC.

This chain links TRBV7-9 with TRBJ1-2; tentatively, D is TRBD1 (5 bases). The germline V and J ends were trimmed by 2 bases and 2 bases, with 6 bases remaining between them. The germline V gene has CDR1 SEHNR and CDR2 FQNEAQ (reference sequence). The CDR3 consists of 13 residues. CDR3 in amino acids: CASSLQGNYGYTF. CDR3 DNA sequence: TGTGCCAGCAGCTTACAGGGAAACTATGGCTACACCTTC.

The rearrangement joins TRBV19 to TRBJ1-5, with 8 bases matching TRBD1. Germline loops: CDR1 LNHDA, CDR2 SQIVND (reference sequence). The trim removed 8 bases at V and 2 bases at J, leaving 11 bases unmatched. The CDR3 spans 16 residues. CDR3 sequence (DNA): TGTGCCAGTTTACCAGGACAGGGTGGTGGCAATCAGCCCCAGCATTTT. It translates to CASLPGQGGGNQPQHF.

This clone has only one observation. The V gene is TRBV11-1, the J gene TRBJ2-1; 12 nucleotides align to TRBD2. With 6 bases clipped from V and 9 bases from J, the junction kept 12 bases outside the gene matches. There are 16 residues in the CDR3. Germline CDR1 and CDR2: SGHAT and FQDESV (reference sequence). CDR3 bases: TGTGCCAGCAGGGTCGGGACTAGCGGGTGGTTAGTTGAGCAGTTCTTC. Translated: CASRVGTSGWLVEQFF.

The sample holds many counts of this clone. The V and J genes are TRBV5-4 and TRBJ1-1, with a possible D match to TRBD1 (5 bases). The CDR3 is 13 residues long. V was trimmed by 4 bases and J by 3 bases, leaving 10 bases between them. Germline-derived CDR1 and CDR2 are SGHNT and YYREEE (reference sequence). Here the CDR3 reads CASSGGTHTEAFF. The DNA of the CDR3 is TGTGCCAGCAGCGGAGGGACCCACACTGAAGCTTTCTTT.

The chain recombines TRBV19 with TRBJ2-2; D remains unclear. This CDR3 is 12 amino acids long. Germline CDR1 and CDR2: LNHDA and SQIVND (reference sequence). V lost 6 bases, J lost 5 bases, and 7 bases lay in between. The CDR3 protein is CASSVKTGELFF. As DNA, the CDR3 is TGTGCCAGTAGCGTTAAAACCGGGGAGCTGTTTTTT.

Ten or more counts support this clone. This sample also contains other DNA sequences that code for the same CDR3. The rearrangement joins TRBV10-3 to TRBJ1-2; 8 bases agree with TRBD1. Germline loops: CDR1 ENHRY, CDR2 SYGVKD. Trimming took 0 bases from V and 4 from J; bases not matched to a gene: 1. The CDR3 spans 14 residues. The CDR3 DNA sequence: TGTGCCATCAGTGAGTCCGACAGGGGCTATGGCTACACCTTC. Translation gives CAISESDRGYGYTF.

The V and J genes are TRBV19 and TRBJ2-2; TRBD1 agrees at 7 bases. Trimming took 5 bases from V and 5 from J; bases not matched to a gene: 8. Germline CDR1 is LNHDA and CDR2 is SQIVND (reference sequence). This CDR3 has 15 residues. Written as DNA, the CDR3 is TGTGCCAGTAGTTCACAGGGGACGGAAACCGGGGAGCTGTTTTTT. This encodes CASSSQGTETGELFF.

The chain links TRBV19 to TRBJ2-3; possible D gene TRBD2, 6 bases. Deletions cut 3 bases from V and 2 bases from J, with 12 bases between. Germline CDR1 is LNHDA and CDR2 is SQIVND (reference sequence). The CDR3 spans 15 residues. The CDR3 DNA reads as TGTGCCAGTAGTATGAATCTAGCGTTCACAGATACGCAGTATTTT. This translates into CASSMNLAFTDTQYF.

CDR3 coding DNA: TGTGCCAGCAGCTTAACTCCCGGGACAGATGGCGGGACTGGCTACACCTTC. It codes for CASSLTPGTDGGTGYTF. The rearrangement uses TRBV7-3 and TRBJ1-2, with 7 bases matching TRBD1. In germline, CDR1 is SGHTA, CDR2 FQGTGA. V shed 0 bases, J shed 7 bases, and the junction held 14 bases outside the gene matches. CDR3 size: 17 residues.

This clone was observed a single time. The rearrangement links TRBV10-3 to TRBJ1-2; 9 bases match TRBD1. Germline V gene sequence: CDR1 ENHRY, CDR2 SYGVKD. The CDR3 is made up of 14 amino acids. The V and J ends lost 2 bases and 7 bases, in that order; junction bases with no gene match: 5. The CDR3 coding sequence is TGTGCCATCAGTGAGAGGACAGGGGAGGGTGGCTACACCTTC. It encodes CAISERTGEGGYTF.

J is TRBJ1-1 and V is TRBV6-6; TRBD1 is a possible D gene (6 bases). Trimming took 6 bases from V and 4 from J, leaving 9 bases between them. Looked up from germline, CDR1 is MNHNY and CDR2 is SVGAGI (reference sequence). This CDR3 comprises 12 residues. The CDR3, as DNA: TGTGCCAGCAGACAGGGTGGCACTGAAGCTTTCTTT. It translates to CASRQGGTEAFF.

The CDR3 region has the DNA TGTGCCAGCAGCTTGAGCGGGGGGAGATACAATGAGCAGTTCTTC. Amino acids: CASSLSGGRYNEQFF. The chain links TRBV5-4 to TRBJ2-1; 9 nucleotides match TRBD2. With 1 base clipped from V and 4 bases from J, the junction kept 3 bases outside the gene matches. The CDR3 sequence is 15 residues long. The germline V gene encodes CDR1 SGHNT and CDR2 YYREEE (reference sequence).

The chain couples TRBV5-4 to TRBJ2-3; the match to TRBD1 covers 10 bases. CDR3 size: 16 residues. Germline CDR1 is SGHNT and CDR2 is YYREEE (reference sequence). Germline trimming cut 4 bases from V and 4 bases from J; bases unmatched to any gene: 9. The chain's CDR3 is CASSPSTGGFADTQYF. In nucleotides, the CDR3 is TGTGCCAGCAGCCCCTCGACAGGGGGCTTCGCAGATACGCAGTATTTT.

The chain has TRBV19 and TRBJ2-7; tentatively, D is TRBD2 (5 bases). The CDR3 runs 14 residues. V lost 4 bases and J 3 bases, leaving 13 bases between the germline ends. Germline V CDR1 and CDR2: LNHDA, SQIVND (reference sequence). The CDR3 DNA is TGTGCCAGTAGTAACCTACCCGGGGACTACGAGCAGTACTTC. Residues: CASSNLPGDYEQYF.

V usage is TRBV6-4 and J usage is TRBJ2-2; TRBD2 matches at 10 bases. The CDR3 is made up of 16 amino acids. Germline V gene lookup returns CDR1 MRHNA and CDR2 SNTAGT. V lost 6 bases, J lost 7 bases, and 11 bases stayed unmatched. CDR3 amino acids: CASSESSGRGNGELFF. CDR3 bases: TGTGCCAGCAGCGAGTCTAGCGGGAGAGGGAACGGGGAGCTGTTTTTT.

The gene calls are TRBV30 and TRBJ2-3; 8 bases align to TRBD2. The CDR3 is made up of 15 amino acids. J gave up 1 base and V 0 bases, and 3 bases lay outside the gene matches. CDR1 and CDR2 (germline): GTSNPN, SVGIG (reference sequence). The CDR3 bases are TGTGCCTGGAGTGTAGCGGGAGTCGGCACAGATACGCAGTATTTT. As protein: CAWSVAGVGTDTQYF.

This chain joins TRBV11-1 and TRBJ2-1, with TRBD2 matching 7 bases. The CDR3 is 17 amino acids. Germline V gives CDR1 SGHAT, CDR2 FQDESV (reference sequence). With 5 bases clipped from V and 0 bases from J, the junction kept 10 bases outside the gene matches. The CDR3 region is CASSPPRRESSYNEQFF. CDR3 coding DNA: TGTGCCAGCAGCCCACCAAGGCGGGAGAGCTCCTACAATGAGCAGTTCTTC.

The chain joins TRBV19 to TRBJ2-7, with D maybe TRBD2 (5 bases). The CDR3 extends over 14 amino acids. Germline CDR1 reads LNHDA; CDR2 reads SQIVND (reference sequence). V was clipped by 4 bases and J by 1 base, with 11 bases between them. Written as DNA, the CDR3 is TGTGCCAGTAGTAAGGAGGCCAAATCCTACGAGCAGTACTTC. Translating gives CASSKEAKSYEQYF.

V gene TRBV7-2 combines with J gene TRBJ2-3, with TRBD2 identical over 12 bases. There are 16 residues in the CDR3. The V gene's germline CDR1 is SGHTA and CDR2 FQGNSA. The V and J ends lost 5 bases and 5 bases, in that order; junction bases with no gene match: 8. The CDR3 is CASSPGLAGTVDTQYF. DNA for the CDR3: TGTGCCAGCAGCCCAGGACTAGCGGGAACAGTAGATACGCAGTATTTT.

The V gene is TRBV4-3, the J gene TRBJ1-4, with D possibly being TRBD1 (5 bases). This CDR3 has 14 residues. V was cut by 0 bases and J by 7 bases, with 9 bases left in between. CDR1 LGHNA and CDR2 YSLEER come from the germline V gene. The CDR3 sequence is CASSQEGVGEKLFF. CDR3 sequence (DNA): TGCGCCAGCAGCCAAGAAGGGGTGGGTGAAAAACTGTTTTTT.

This chain joins TRBV27 and TRBJ2-1; TRBD2 aligns across 10 bases. Per the germline V gene, CDR1 is MNHEY and CDR2 is SMNVEV (reference sequence). This CDR3 region has 18 residues. V dropped 2 bases and J dropped 4; count of bases not matched to a gene: 11. CDR3 sequence (DNA): TGTGCCAGCAGTTTACCCCTTACAGCGGGAGGGGGGTACAATGAGCAGTTCTTC. Protein sequence: CASSLPLTAGGGYNEQFF.

The chain employs TRBV15 and TRBJ2-1, with 8 positions matching TRBD2. J lost 3 bases, V lost 5 bases, and 6 bases had no gene match. The V gene's germline CDR1 is LNHNV and CDR2 YYDKDF (reference sequence). CDR3 length equals 15 residues. The DNA for the CDR3 is TGTGCCACCAGCGGTCAGAGCGGGAGCTACAATGAGCAGTTCTTC. It specifies CATSGQSGSYNEQFF.

The V and J genes are TRBV10-3 and TRBJ2-7; D may be TRBD1 (5 bases). This CDR3 spans 15 amino acids. The V end was cut by 3 bases, the J end by 0 bases, with 12 bases between. Germline V gives CDR1 ENHRY, CDR2 SYGVKD. The chain's CDR3 is CAISELLGASYEQYF. The CDR3 coding sequence is TGTGCCATCAGTGAACTTCTTGGGGCCTCCTACGAGCAGTACTTC.

The chain employs TRBV11-2 and TRBJ2-7; TRBD1 might be the D (6 bases). This CDR3 is built from 14 residues. Between the trimmed V and J ends, which lost 6 bases and 3 bases, there was a span of 15 bases. The germline CDR1 and CDR2 sequences are SGHAT and FQNNGV. DNA for the CDR3: TGTGCCAGCAGTTATACCGGACAGAGCTACGAGCAGTACTTC. Translating gives CASSYTGQSYEQYF.

This sequence joins TRBV7-6 and TRBJ2-1; the match to TRBD2 covers 8 bases. Losses at the gene ends were 5 bases for V and 3 bases for J; bases not matched to a gene: 3. The germline CDR1 and CDR2 sequences are SGHVS and FNYEAQ. The length of the CDR3 is 14 residues. DNA of the CDR3: TGTGCCAGCAGCCCAAGCGGGAGCTACAATGAGCAGTTCTTC. It translates to CASSPSGSYNEQFF.

V and J are TRBV7-6 and TRBJ2-7; TRBD2 aligns across 11 bases. Germline V gene data show CDR1 as SGHVS and CDR2 as FNYEAQ. J was trimmed by 1 base and V by 1 base; bases with no gene match: 6. This CDR3 is 17 amino acids long. CDR3 coding DNA: TGTGCCAGCAGCTTAGTACTAGCGGGAGCCGGGTCCTACGAGCAGTACTTC. It yields the protein CASSLVLAGAGSYEQYF.